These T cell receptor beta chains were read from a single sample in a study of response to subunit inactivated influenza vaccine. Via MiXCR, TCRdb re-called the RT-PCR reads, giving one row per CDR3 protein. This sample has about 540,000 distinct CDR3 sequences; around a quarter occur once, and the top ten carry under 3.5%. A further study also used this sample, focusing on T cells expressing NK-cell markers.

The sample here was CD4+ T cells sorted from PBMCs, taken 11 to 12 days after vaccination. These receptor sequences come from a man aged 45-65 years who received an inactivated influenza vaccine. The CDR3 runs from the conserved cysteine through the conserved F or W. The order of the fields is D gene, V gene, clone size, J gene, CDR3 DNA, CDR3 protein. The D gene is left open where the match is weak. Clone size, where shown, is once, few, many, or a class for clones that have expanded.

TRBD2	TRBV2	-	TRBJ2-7	TGTCCCAGCAGTGAAGTCCGAGGACTAGCGGGAGGCGAGCAGTACTTC	CPSSEVRGLAGGEQYF
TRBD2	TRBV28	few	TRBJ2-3	TGTGCCAGCAGTTTGCACGCGACTAGCGGGAGGACAGATACGCAGTATTTT	CASSLHATSGRTDTQYF
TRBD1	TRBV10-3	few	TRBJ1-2	TGTGCCATCACCCCCGAGGGACAGGTCCCCCTTGGCTACACCTTC	CAITPEGQVPLGYTF
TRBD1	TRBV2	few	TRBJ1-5	TGTGCCAGCATCAGGGACAGAATTAGACTTAGCAATCAGCCCCAGCATTTT	CASIRDRIRLSNQPQHF
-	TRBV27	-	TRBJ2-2	TGTGCCAGCAGAACCGCTAGACAGAACGGGGAGCTGTTTTTT	CASRTARQNGELFF
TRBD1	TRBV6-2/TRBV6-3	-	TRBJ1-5	TGTGCCAGCACGGACAGGGCTTTGGGCAATCAGCCCCAGCATTTT	CASTDRALGNQPQHF
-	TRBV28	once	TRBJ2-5	TGTGCCAGCAGTGCGGGTCGAGAGACCCAGTACTTC	CASSAGRETQYF
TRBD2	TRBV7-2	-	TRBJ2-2	TGTGCCAGCAGCTTAGCCCGAGCGGGGGGAGCCGGGGAGCTGTTTTTT	CASSLARAGGAGELFF
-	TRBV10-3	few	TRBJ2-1	TGTGCCATCAGGAACCCCCTGGCCCAAAGCGGGTACAATGAGCAGTTCTTC	CAIRNPLAQSGYNEQFF
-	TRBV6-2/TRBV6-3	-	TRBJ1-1	TGTGCCAGTTTCCCGGCGCCAATGAACACTGAAGCTTTCTTT	CASFPAPMNTEAFF
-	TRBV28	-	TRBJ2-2	TGTGCCAGCAGGACAGCGACTGCGAACACCGGGGAGCTGTTTTTT	CASRTATANTGELFF
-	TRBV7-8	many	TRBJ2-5	TGTGCCAGCAGCTTAGCAGGGGTTGAGGAGACCCAGTACTTC	CASSLAGVEETQYF
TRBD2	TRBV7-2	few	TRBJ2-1	TGTGCCAGCAGCTTAAACGCGGGGGGGTACAATGAGCAGTTCTTC	CASSLNAGGYNEQFF
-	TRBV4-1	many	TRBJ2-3	TGCGCCAGCAGCCAAGATATGGGCAAGGGAAGCACAGATACGCAGTATTTT	CASSQDMGKGSTDTQYF
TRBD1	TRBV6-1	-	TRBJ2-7	TGTGCCAGCAGAACAGGGGTAGGGTCCTACGAGCAGTACTTC	CASRTGVGSYEQYF
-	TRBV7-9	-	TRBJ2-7	TGTGCCAGCAGCTTAGGGGGGACAACCGACTACGAGCAGTACTTC	CASSLGGTTDYEQYF
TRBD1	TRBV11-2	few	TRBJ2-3	TGTGCCAGCAGCTTAGGCGGACAGGGTGACGGTAACACAGATACGCAGTATTTT	CASSLGGQGDGNTDTQYF
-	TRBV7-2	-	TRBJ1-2	TGTGCCAGCAGCCGACCCACGGGCTATGGCTACACCTTC	CASSRPTGYGYTF
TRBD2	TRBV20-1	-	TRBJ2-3	TGCAGTGCTAGACTTTCTCGGGGGGGCACTGATACGCAGTATTTT	CSARLSRGGTDTQYF
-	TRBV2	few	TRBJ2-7	TGTGCCAGCGGGGGGACAATCGACGAGCAGTACTTC	CASGGTIDEQYF
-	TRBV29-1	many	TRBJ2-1	TGCAGCGTTGATGGGAGCAGACATGGTGAGCAGTTCTTC	CSVDGSRHGEQFF
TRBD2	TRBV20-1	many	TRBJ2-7	TGCAGTGCTCCACTGACGGGGCTAGCGGATTCCTACGAGCAGTACTTC	CSAPLTGLADSYEQYF
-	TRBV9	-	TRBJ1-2	TGTGCCAGCAGCGTTATGACAGGAGGTGGCTACACCTTC	CASSVMTGGGYTF
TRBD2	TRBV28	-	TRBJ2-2	TGTGCCAGCAGTTCGTTAGCGGGAGATGACACCGGGGAGCTGTTTTTT	CASSSLAGDDTGELFF
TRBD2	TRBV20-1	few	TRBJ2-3	TGCAGTGCTAGAGAGTGGGCGGGGGTCAGCACAGATACGCAGTATTTT	CSAREWAGVSTDTQYF
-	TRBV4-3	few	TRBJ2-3	TGCGCCAGCAGCCAAGAACCCGCTAGCACAGATACGCAGTATTTT	CASSQEPASTDTQYF
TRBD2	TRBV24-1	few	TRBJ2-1	TGTGCCACCAGTGATTCGGGAAGCGGGGCCGACAATGAGCAGTTCTTC	CATSDSGSGADNEQFF